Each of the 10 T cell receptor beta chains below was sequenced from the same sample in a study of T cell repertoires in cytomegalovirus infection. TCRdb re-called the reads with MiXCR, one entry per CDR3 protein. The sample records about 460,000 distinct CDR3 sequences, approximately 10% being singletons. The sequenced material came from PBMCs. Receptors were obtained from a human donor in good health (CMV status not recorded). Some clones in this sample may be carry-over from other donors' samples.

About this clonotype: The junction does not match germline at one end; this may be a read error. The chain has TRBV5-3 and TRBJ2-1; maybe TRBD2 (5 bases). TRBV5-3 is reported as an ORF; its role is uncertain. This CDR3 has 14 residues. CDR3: CASSLAAAYNEQFF. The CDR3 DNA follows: TGTGCCAGCAGCTTAGCAGCGGCCTACAATGAGCAGTTCTTC.

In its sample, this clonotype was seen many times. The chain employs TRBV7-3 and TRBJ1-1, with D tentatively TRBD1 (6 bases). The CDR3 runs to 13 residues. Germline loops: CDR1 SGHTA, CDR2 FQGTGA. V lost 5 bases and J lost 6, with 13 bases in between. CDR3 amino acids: CASSLDSGAEAFF. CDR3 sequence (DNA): TGTGCCAGCAGCCTGGACAGTGGAGCTGAAGCTTTCTTT. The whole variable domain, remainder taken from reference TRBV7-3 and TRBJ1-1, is GAGVSQTPSNKVTEKGKYVELRCDPISGHTALYWYRQSLGQGPEFLIYFQGTGAADDSGLPNDRFFAVRPEGSVSTLKIQRTERGDSAVYLCASSLDSGAEAFFGQGTRLTVV.

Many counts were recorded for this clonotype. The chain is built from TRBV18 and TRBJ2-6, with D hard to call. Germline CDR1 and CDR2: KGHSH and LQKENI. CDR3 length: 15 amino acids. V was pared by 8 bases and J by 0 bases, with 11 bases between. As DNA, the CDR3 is TGTGCCAGCAGCCCAGTCGGCTCTGGGGCCAACGTCCTGACTTTC. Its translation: CASSPVGSGANVLTF.

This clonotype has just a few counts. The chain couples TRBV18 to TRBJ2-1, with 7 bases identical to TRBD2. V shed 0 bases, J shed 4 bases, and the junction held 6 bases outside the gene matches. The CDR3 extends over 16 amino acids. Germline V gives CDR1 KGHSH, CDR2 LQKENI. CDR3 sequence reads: CASSPPGLADYNEQFF. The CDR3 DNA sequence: TGTGCCAGCTCACCACCGGGGCTAGCGGATTACAATGAGCAGTTCTTC.

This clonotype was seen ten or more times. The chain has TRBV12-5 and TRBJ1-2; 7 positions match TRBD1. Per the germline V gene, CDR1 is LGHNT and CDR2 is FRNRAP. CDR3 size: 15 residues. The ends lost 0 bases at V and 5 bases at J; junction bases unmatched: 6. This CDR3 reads CASGLVSTGRYGYTF. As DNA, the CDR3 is TGTGCTAGTGGTTTGGTGTCGACAGGGAGGTATGGCTACACCTTC.

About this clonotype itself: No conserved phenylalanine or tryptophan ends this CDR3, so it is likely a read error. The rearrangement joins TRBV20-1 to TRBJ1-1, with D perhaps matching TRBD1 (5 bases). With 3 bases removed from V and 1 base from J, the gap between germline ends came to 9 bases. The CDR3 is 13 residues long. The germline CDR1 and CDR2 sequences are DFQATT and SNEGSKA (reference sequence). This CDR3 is CSARVGGNTEAFL. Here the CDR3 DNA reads TGCAGTGCTAGGGTCGGGGGGAACACTGAAGCTTTCCTT.

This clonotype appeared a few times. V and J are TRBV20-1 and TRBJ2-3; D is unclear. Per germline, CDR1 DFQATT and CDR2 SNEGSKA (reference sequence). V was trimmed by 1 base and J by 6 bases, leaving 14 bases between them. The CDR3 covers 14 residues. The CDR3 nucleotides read TGCAGTGCTAGAGTGGCTGGAATGGCGGATACGCAGTATTTT. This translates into CSARVAGMADTQYF.

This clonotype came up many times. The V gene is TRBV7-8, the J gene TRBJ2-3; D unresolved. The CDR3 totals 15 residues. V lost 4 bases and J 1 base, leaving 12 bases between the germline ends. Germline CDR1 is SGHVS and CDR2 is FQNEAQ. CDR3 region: CASSSTRLRTDTQYF. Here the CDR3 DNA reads TGTGCCAGCAGCTCCACTCGACTGCGCACAGATACGCAGTATTTT.

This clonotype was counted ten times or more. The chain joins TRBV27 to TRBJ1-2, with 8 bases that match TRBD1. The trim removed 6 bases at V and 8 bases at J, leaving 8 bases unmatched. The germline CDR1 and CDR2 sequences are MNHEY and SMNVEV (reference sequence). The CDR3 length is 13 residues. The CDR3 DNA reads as TGTGCCAGCAGCCCCGGGACAGGCGGGGGCTACACCTTC. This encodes CASSPGTGGGYTF.

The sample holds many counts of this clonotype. CDR3 coding DNA: TGTGCCAGCAGTTTATCCCCTAGCCGCAACGAGCAGTACTTC. This gives the protein CASSLSPSRNEQYF. The chain recombines TRBV12-3 or TRBV12-4 with TRBJ2-7; TRBD2 might be the D (5 bases). This CDR3 spans 14 amino acids. The V end was cut by 2 bases, the J end by 5 bases, with 13 bases between.